This TCR beta chain comes out of a study of OX40 agonist ivuxolimab in advanced cancers. TCRdb's table, derived via immunoSEQ multiplex PCR, lists solely in-frame clones and lacks some. The sample shows tens of thousands of clones, around 83% of them seen only once. The sequence was obtained from an adult with an advanced solid tumor such as melanoma, head and neck, liver or kidney cancer. The starting material was CD4+ or CD8+ T cells sorted from blood, obtained in a trial of the OX40 agonist ivuxolimab.

The CDR3: CAISVTGMNTEAFF. CDR3 in DNA: TGTGCCATCAGCGTGACGGGGATGAACACTGAAGCTTTCTTT. The V gene is TRBV10-3, the J gene TRBJ1-1; D uncertain. V lost 6 bases, J lost 0 bases, and 11 bases lay in between. There are 14 residues in the CDR3. Germline CDR1 is ENHRY and CDR2 is SYGVKD.